This paragraph covers one T cell receptor (beta chain) sequence. What it binds is unknown. The CDR3 loop spans 17 amino acids. V was trimmed by 2 bases and J by 5 bases, leaving 22 bases between them. Germline CDR1 is SGHTS and CDR2 is YDEGEE. This sample stems from a study of T cells in localized non-small cell lung cancer. Broader study findings: Adjacent uninvolved lung tissue had the highest T cell clonality, exceeding tumor.

TCRdb keeps only in-frame clones here, not all; method: immunoSEQ multiplex PCR. Among around 21,000 clones, 83% were seen once, and the ten largest hold approximately 4.8%. This clonotype was sampled from a man aged 35 to 69 with stage I lung adenocarcinoma. The input for sequencing was peripheral blood, taken before any cancer treatment. The chain employs TRBV5-8 and TRBJ1-2, with a tentative D call TRBD1 (6 bases). The CDR3 loop reads CASSLEGGQGLRYGYTF. The DNA of the CDR3 is TGTGCCAGCAGCTTAGAGGGGGGACAAGGACTCCGGTATGGCTACACCTTC.